The sequence of this T cell receptor (beta chain) was determined in a study of cytomegalovirus exposure and HLA in healthy donors. Turning to this clone: Its antigen is not known.

CDR1 and CDR2 from the germline V gene are MGHRA and YSYEKL. The CDR3 has 16 residues. Losses at the gene ends were 2 bases for V and 3 bases for J; bases not matched to a gene: 6. 13 Jbeta primers and 60 Vbeta primers were used for the PCR. Generated by immunoSEQ multiplex PCR, the TCRdb table keeps only in-frame clones and is missing some. The sample includes 110,000 to 150,000 clones, roughly four fifths of them seen just once. Study-wide points: Earlier analysis found most TCR beta V segments productive about 87% or about 30% of the time. Some V segments could not be told apart, so they were left out, TRBV6-2 and TRBV6-3 among them. Analysis performed later found roughly 17,000 TCR beta sequences associated with HLA alleles at 0.05 false discovery rate.

Donors had nominal health at sampling but likely had unrecorded immune exposures. The TCR comes from a woman aged 40 to 49 in good health and CMV-seronegative. J is TRBJ2-3 and V is TRBV4-1; 9 bases fit TRBD1. What was sequenced was PBMCs. CDR3 loop: CASSQHTGGGTDTQYF. The CDR3 DNA follows: TGCGCCAGCAGCCAACATACAGGGGGCGGGACAGATACGCAGTATTTT.